The rows below give T cell receptor beta chains drawn from one sample of a study of siplizumab effects on memory and regulatory T cells. Method: immunoSEQ multiplex PCR; TCRdb's copy keeps in-frame clones and lacks some. The sample contains approximately 100,000 clones, around 90% of which appear only once. Sample: non-Treg CD4+ T cells sorted from blood. The receptors originated from a human donor in good health. Each CDR3 is given with its conserved first and last residue. A D gene is named only where the DNA matches it firmly. Size values are once, few and many counts, or a class for expanded clones, and some rows have none.

d_call j_call clone_size v_call cdr3_nt cdr3_aa
- TRBJ2-3 - TRBV6-1 TGTGCCAGCAGTCAGGGGAGGACAGATACGCAGTATTTT CASSQGRTDTQYF
- TRBJ2-1 - TRBV4-1 TGCGCCAGCAGCCTTACGTCTAAACGGGAGCAGTTCTTC CASSLTSKREQFF
- TRBJ2-2 - TRBV7-3 TGTGCCAGCAGCCGTAGCGGAACCGGGGAGCTGTTTTTT CASSRSGTGELFF
- TRBJ2-5 - TRBV19 TGTGCCACCCGCCCAGGGGTGGGAGAGACCCAGTACTTC CATRPGVGETQYF
TRBD2 TRBJ2-1 - TRBV7-2 TGTGCCAGCAGCCGTACTAGCGGTTTGACCTACAATGAGCAGTTCTTC CASSRTSGLTYNEQFF
TRBD2 TRBJ2-1 - TRBV7-2 TGTGCCAGCAGCTTGAGCGGGAGCTCCTACAATGAGCAGTTCTTC CASSLSGSSYNEQFF
- TRBJ2-1 - TRBV6-1 TGTGCCAGCAGTGACCGGGGCCCCGAGTTCTTC CASSDRGPEFF
TRBD1 TRBJ2-1 - TRBV15 TGTGCCACCAGCAGAGGACGAACAGGGGGCCTACGGGATGAGCAGTTCTTC CATSRGRTGGLRDEQFF
- TRBJ1-4 - TRBV6-1 TGTGCCAGCAGTGAATGGGGAACAACTAATGAAAAACTGTTTTTT CASSEWGTTNEKLFF
- TRBJ2-1 - TRBV6-1 TGTGCCAGCAACCTAGCCGCCGGAGAGCAGTTCTTC CASNLAAGEQFF
TRBD2 TRBJ2-5 - TRBV29-1 TGCAGCGCCGGAGCGGGAGGGCATGAGACCCAGTACTTC CSAGAGGHETQYF
- TRBJ1-4 - TRBV4-3 TGCGCCAGCAGCCAAGATGGCCAGGGGAATGAAAAACTGTTTTTT CASSQDGQGNEKLFF
TRBD2 TRBJ2-3 - TRBV7-9 TGTGCCAGCAGCCCCCGGGGGGGTACAGATACGCAGTATTTT CASSPRGGTDTQYF
- TRBJ2-1 - TRBV20-1 TGCAGTGCTAGGAAAACCAATGAGCAGTTCTTC CSARKTNEQFF
TRBD1 TRBJ1-2 - TRBV6-6 TGTGCCAGCAGTTATGGGGACAGGGCCTATGGCTACACCTTC CASSYGDRAYGYTF
- TRBJ1-2 - TRBV28 TGTGCCAGCAGCCTCAGGGTCTATGGCTACACCTTC CASSLRVYGYTF
- TRBJ1-1 - TRBV5-1 TGCGCCAGCAGCTTGTCAATTGGACTCATGAACACTGAAGCTTTCTTT CASSLSIGLMNTEAFF
- TRBJ2-4 - TRBV7-8 TGTGCCAGCAGCTTAACTACGACGAATAAAAACATTCAGTACTTC CASSLTTTNKNIQYF
TRBD1 TRBJ1-2 - TRBV30 TGTGCCTGGAGTGCGGACAGGGGGATTAGGGGCTACACCTTC CAWSADRGIRGYTF
- TRBJ2-1 - TRBV7-3 TGTGCCAGCAGCTTATGGCAGGGGTCCTACAATGAGCAGTTCTTC CASSLWQGSYNEQFF
- TRBJ2-7 - TRBV5-1 TGCGCCAGCAGCTTGGTCGCAGGCCCCTACGAGCAGTACTTC CASSLVAGPYEQYF
TRBD2 TRBJ2-1 once TRBV10-2 TGCGCCAGCAGAGGACTAGCGGAAAACTACAATGAGCAGTTCTTC CASRGLAENYNEQFF
- TRBJ1-3 - TRBV19 TGTGCCAGTATTCAGAATCCTGGAAACACCATATATTTT CASIQNPGNTIYF
- TRBJ2-1 - TRBV30 TGTGCCTGGAGTTCCGCCAGGCGTGAGCAGTTCTTC CAWSSARREQFF
TRBD2 TRBJ2-1 - TRBV12-5 TGTGCTAGTGGTTTGGTCACGGGAGGGCCGCGCAATGAGCAGTTCTTC CASGLVTGGPRNEQFF
- TRBJ2-5 - TRBV5-6 TGTGCCAGCACCATGAGGTTGGGGGAGACCCAGTACTTC CASTMRLGETQYF
- TRBJ1-5 - TRBV28 TGTGCCAGCAAAGGGAGCTTGTATAGCAATCAGCCCCAGCATTTT CASKGSLYSNQPQHF
TRBD1 TRBJ2-5 - TRBV7-3 TGTGCCAGCAGCTTAACGGGGGTGGGACAGGGACAAGAGACCCAGTACTTC CASSLTGVGQGQETQYF
TRBD2 TRBJ2-3 - TRBV6-1 TGTGCCAGCAGTGAATTAGCGGGAGTTTTTGCGGCAGATACGCAGTATTTT CASSELAGVFAADTQYF
TRBD2 TRBJ2-5 - TRBV27 TGTGCCAGCCTGAGGACTAGCGGAGGGGACCAAGAGACCCAGTACTTC CASLRTSGGDQETQYF
- TRBJ2-1 - TRBV11-2 TGTGCCAGCAGCTTAGGTCGGTCCCGCTCCTACAATGAGCAGTTCTTC CASSLGRSRSYNEQFF
- TRBJ2-1 once TRBV6-6 TGTGCCAGCAGTTACAGGGGGGGCCTCTACAATGAGCAGTTCTTC CASSYRGGLYNEQFF
TRBD1 TRBJ2-3 once TRBV5-1 TGCGCCAGCAGCCGGATGGGGGACAGGGTTGGAGATACGCAGTATTTT CASSRMGDRVGDTQYF
- TRBJ1-5 once TRBV30 TGTGCCTGGACCTCGGGCCGCAGCAATCAGCCCCAGCATTTT CAWTSGRSNQPQHF
TRBD2 TRBJ2-1 - TRBV30 TGTGCCTGGAGTGGGGCTAGCGGGAGGTCCTACAATGAGCAGTTCTTC CAWSGASGRSYNEQFF
- TRBJ2-6 - TRBV19 TGTGCCAGTAGTATAACTGGCCACTCTGGGGCCAACGTCCTGACTTTC CASSITGHSGANVLTF
TRBD1 TRBJ2-3 - TRBV7-6 TGTGCCAGCAGCTCCCGTCGGGACAGAGCTAGCACAGATACGCAGTATTTT CASSSRRDRASTDTQYF
TRBD1 TRBJ2-1 once TRBV5-4 TGTGCCAGCAGAAGGGACAGGGGCTCCTACAATGAGCAGTTCTTC CASRRDRGSYNEQFF
TRBD2 TRBJ2-1 - TRBV10-3 TGTGCCATCAGTGGAGCTCGCGGGAGGGCCTTGCGGGACAATGAGCAGTTCTTC CAISGARGRALRDNEQFF
- TRBJ1-5 - TRBV4-1 TGCGCCAGCAGCCAAGACGGTCTGTCAAGTCAGCCCCAGCATTTT CASSQDGLSSQPQHF
- TRBJ2-7 - TRBV11-3 TGTGCCAGCAGACAGAATTCCTACGAGCAGTACTTC CASRQNSYEQYF
TRBD1 TRBJ1-2 - TRBV20-1 TGCAGTGCCCCCGGACAGGCTACATACACCTTC CSAPGQATYTF
- TRBJ1-4 - TRBV28 TGTGCCAGCAGTTTTTTGGCAAGTAATGAAAAACTGTTTTTT CASSFLASNEKLFF
TRBD2 TRBJ2-5 - TRBV28 TGTGCCAGCAGTCCGGGAGGGGTGCACAGAGAGACCCAGTACTTC CASSPGGVHRETQYF
TRBD1 TRBJ2-1 - TRBV5-6 TGTGCCAGCAGCTTGGCCAAACCGGGACAGGGGGACAATGAGCAGTTCTTC CASSLAKPGQGDNEQFF
TRBD1 TRBJ1-5 - TRBV7-8 TGTGCCAGCAGCTTATCAGGGGGCGTTGGGTCCGGGCAGCCCCAGCATTTT CASSLSGGVGSGQPQHF
- TRBJ1-3 - TRBV30 TGTGCCTGGAGTGTAGGGGTGCCTGGAAACACCATATATTTT CAWSVGVPGNTIYF
TRBD2 TRBJ2-1 - TRBV7-3 TGTGCCAGCAGCCCCCCCGGGACTAGCGGGGGCAATGAGCAGTTCTTC CASSPPGTSGGNEQFF
- TRBJ2-5 - TRBV2 TGTGCCAGCAGTGACAGGGGAGGTGAGACCCAGTACTTC CASSDRGGETQYF
- TRBJ1-1 - TRBV25-1 TGTGCCAGCAGTGCAGGGTTAAGGGTTGGAGCTTTCTTT CASSAGLRVGAFF
- TRBJ2-1 - TRBV7-9 TGTGCCAGCAGCCTACGCGAGGCCTACAATGAGCAGTTCTTC CASSLREAYNEQFF
- TRBJ1-2 - TRBV19 TGTGCCAGTAGTATAAAAGCTAACTATGGCTACACCTTC CASSIKANYGYTF
- TRBJ1-1 - TRBV6-1 TGTGCCAGCACCCTACACCGAGAAACTGAAGCTTTCTTT CASTLHRETEAFF
- TRBJ1-2 once TRBV4-3 TGCGCCAGCAGCCAACGACAGGTAGCTCGTGGCTACACCTTC CASSQRQVARGYTF
TRBD1 TRBJ1-4 - TRBV5-1 TGCGCCAGCAGCACCACCCGGGACAGTAATGAAAAACTGTTTTTT CASSTTRDSNEKLFF
TRBD1 TRBJ2-6 - TRBV19 TGTGCCAGTAGTAATTGGACAGGACGCTCTGGGGCCAACGTCCTGACTTTC CASSNWTGRSGANVLTF
- TRBJ1-2 - TRBV6-5 TGTGCCAGCAGGTTTCAGGGAATCGACTATGGCTACACCTTC CASRFQGIDYGYTF
- TRBJ1-4 - TRBV12-5 TGTGCTAGTGGTTTACGGTCGGACATACTGTTTTTT CASGLRSDILFF
- TRBJ1-6 - TRBV27 TGTGCCAGCAGTTTTGGGGGGCTTACTTCACCCCTCCACTTT CASSFGGLTSPLHF